Following are 14 T cell receptor beta chains from one sample sequenced in a study of T cell repertoires in enteric fever. TCRdb re-called the reads with MiXCR, one entry per CDR3 protein. The sample carries 130 to 150 distinct CDR3 sequences, 25% to 30% recorded once. Sequencing input: CCR7- CD38+ CD4+ T cells from blood. Subset denoted: effector CD4+ T cells responding to Salmonella infection (IFNgamma/MIP-1beta producing). Receptors were obtained from a human donor with Salmonella enteric fever, either typhoid or paratyphoid (not recorded which).

As concerns this clonotype: A read error may explain this, as a much larger clone is one base away. The genes are TRBV6-1 and TRBJ2-1, with D perhaps being TRBD1 or TRBD2 (6 bases each). Per the germline V gene, CDR1 is MNHNS and CDR2 is SASEGT. The V gene lost 6 bases and the J gene lost 5 bases, with 23 bases spanning the gap. CDR3 size: 17 residues. The DNA for the CDR3 is TGTGCCAGCAGAAGGGGGGCTAGCTGGAACCCCAACAATGAGCAGTTCTTC. This gives the protein CASRRGASWNPNNEQFF.

The gene calls are TRBV18 and TRBJ2-2; 7 bases agree with TRBD1. Germline V gene sequence: CDR1 KGHSH, CDR2 LQKENI. This CDR3 comprises 15 residues. J lost 4 bases, V lost 0 bases, and 2 bases had no gene match. CDR3 in amino acids: CASSPPTGFTGELFF. The CDR3 bases are TGTGCCAGCTCACCACCGACAGGGTTCACCGGGGAGCTGTTTTTT.

In its sample, this clonotype is hyperexpanded. The chain uses TRBV5-6 and TRBJ1-1; a possible D gene is TRBD1 (5 bases). There are 14 residues in the CDR3. The V and J ends lost 2 bases and 1 base respectively, with 9 bases between them. Germline V gene sequence: CDR1 SGHDT, CDR2 YYEEEE. CDR3 in amino acids: CASSFGHPNTEAFF. CDR3 nucleotides: TGTGCCAGCAGCTTCGGACACCCGAACACTGAAGCTTTCTTT. Looking up the rest from reference TRBV5-6 and TRBJ1-1 gives the full variable domain: DAGVTQSPTHLIKTRGQQVTLRCSPKSGHDTVSWYQQALGQGPQFIFQYYEEEERQRGNFPDRFSGHQFPNYSSELNVNALLLGDSALYLCASSFGHPNTEAFFGQGTRLTVV.

This chain connects TRBV5-1 to TRBJ1-1; D remains ambiguous. This CDR3 has 13 residues. V was cut by 6 bases and J by 1 base, with 10 bases left in between. CDR1 is SGHRS and CDR2 is YFSETQ in the germline V gene. CDR3 loop: CASMFTANTEAFF. As DNA, the CDR3 is TGCGCCAGCATGTTTACGGCGAACACTGAAGCTTTCTTT.

The V call is TRBV5-1, the J call TRBJ2-7; TRBD2 matches 7 bases. This CDR3 is 14 amino acids long. CDR1 and CDR2 from the germline V gene are SGHRS and YFSETQ. Losses at the gene ends were 3 bases for V and 7 bases for J; bases not matched to a gene: 10. The CDR3 DNA follows: TGCGCCAGCAGCTCCGGGACTAATCTGGGGGAGCAGTACTTC. Translated: CASSSGTNLGEQYF. Combining the CDR3 with reference TRBV5-1 and TRBJ2-7 gives the whole variable domain KAGVTQTPRYLIKTRGQQVTLSCSPISGHRSVSWYQQTPGQGLQFLFEYFSETQRNKGNFPGRFSGRQFSNSRSEMNVSTLELGDSALYLCASSSGTNLGEQYFGPGTRLTVT.

This clonotype is hyperexpanded within its sample. The chain uses TRBV7-6 and TRBJ1-4; D not resolved. The CDR3 runs to 16 residues. The germline gives CDR1 SGHVS, CDR2 FNYEAQ. The V end lost 2 bases, the J end lost 0 bases, and 10 bases lay between the germline ends. This CDR3 is CASSLFATSTNEKLFF. The CDR3 DNA sequence: TGTGCCAGCAGCTTATTCGCCACGTCAACTAATGAAAAACTGTTTTTT.

This clonotype is termed medium-sized. The rearrangement uses TRBV5-1 and TRBJ2-1; no clear D. Deletions cut 0 bases from V and 5 bases from J, with 12 bases between. CDR3 length: 15 residues. Germline loops: CDR1 SGHRS, CDR2 YFSETQ. DNA for the CDR3: TGCGCCAGCAGCTTGGGAGCATCGCAGCACAATGAGCAGTTCTTC. The encoded protein is CASSLGASQHNEQFF.

This clonotype was found once. The chain's CDR3 is CASSFPTSGGNNEQFF. The CDR3 DNA reads as TGTGCCAGCAGCTTTCCTACTAGCGGGGGAAACAATGAGCAGTTCTTC. J is TRBJ2-1 and V is TRBV7-9; 11 positions match TRBD2. V shed 3 bases and J 5 bases; nucleotides not matched to a gene: 6. This CDR3 has 16 amino acids. Germline V CDR1 and CDR2: SEHNR, FQNEAQ (reference sequence).

This chain joins TRBV18 and TRBJ2-3; no clear D gene. Germline loops: CDR1 KGHSH, CDR2 LQKENI. The CDR3 is made up of 14 amino acids. Trimming took 0 bases from V and 4 from J, leaving 8 bases between them. CDR3 sequence (DNA): TGTGCCAGCTCACCACCGAGTAAGGCAGATACGCAGTATTTT. This encodes CASSPPSKADTQYF.

By sample fraction, this clonotype is hyperexpanded (1% or more). This rearrangement joins TRBV11-3 to TRBJ2-1; the D gene could be TRBD1 or TRBD2 (6 bases each). The ends were cut back, 2 bases at V and 8 bases at J, with 10 bases in the middle. The length of the CDR3 is 13 residues. Germline CDR1 is SGHNT and CDR2 is YENEEA. CDR3 bases: TGTGCCAGCAGCTTACCAGGGGAGGATGAGCAGTTCTTC. Amino acid sequence: CASSLPGEDEQFF. The variable domain in full, with the rest retrieved from reference TRBV11-3 and TRBJ2-1, is EAGVVQSPRYKIIEKKQPVAFWCNPISGHNTLYWYLQNLGQGPELLIRYENEEAVDDSQLPKDRFSAERLKGVDSTLKIQPAELGDSAVYLCASSLPGEDEQFFGPGTRLTVL.

This clonotype is large (0.1 to 1%) in the sample. This rearrangement joins TRBV5-1 to TRBJ2-7, with 7 bases lining up with TRBD1. Trimming took 4 bases from V and 7 from J; bases not matched to a gene: 11. CDR1 and CDR2 from the germline V gene are SGHRS and YFSETQ. The CDR3 sequence is 14 residues long. CDR3 protein: CASSDGQVQGEQYF. DNA for the CDR3: TGCGCCAGCAGCGACGGACAGGTCCAGGGGGAGCAGTACTTC.

In this sample, this clonotype is large. The gene calls are TRBV5-1 and TRBJ2-7, with 7 nucleotides matching TRBD2. The germline V gene has CDR1 SGHRS and CDR2 YFSETQ. J gave up 6 bases and V 0 bases, and 6 bases lay outside the gene matches. This CDR3 region has 14 residues. The CDR3 region is CASSLDGRLSEQYF. The DNA of the CDR3 is TGCGCCAGCAGCTTGGACGGGAGGTTGAGCGAGCAGTACTTC. Full variable domain (remainder filled in from reference TRBV5-1 and TRBJ2-7): KAGVTQTPRYLIKTRGQQVTLSCSPISGHRSVSWYQQTPGQGLQFLFEYFSETQRNKGNFPGRFSGRQFSNSRSEMNVSTLELGDSALYLCASSLDGRLSEQYFGPGTRLTVT.

This clonotype is judged large. V is TRBV5-1 and J is TRBJ2-1, with 7 positions matching TRBD2. Germline V gene lookup returns CDR1 SGHRS and CDR2 YFSETQ. V lost 0 bases to trimming and J lost 5 bases; unmatched junction nucleotides: 5. The CDR3 covers 15 residues. In DNA form, the CDR3 reads TGCGCCAGCAGCTTGGACGGGAGGTACAACAATGAGCAGTTCTTC. Encoded protein: CASSLDGRYNNEQFF.

By its share, this clonotype is large (0.1 to 1%). The V gene is TRBV5-1, the J gene TRBJ1-2; 7 nucleotides align to TRBD1. CDR3 length: 13 amino acids. From germline, CDR1 is SGHRS and CDR2 YFSETQ. Trimming took 3 bases from V and 4 from J; bases not matched to a gene: 3. The CDR3 is CASSWGQRYGYTF. The CDR3 bases are TGCGCCAGCAGCTGGGGACAGCGCTATGGCTACACCTTC.